These 19 T cell receptor beta chains came from one sample sequenced in a study of a mutant IDH1 vaccine in newly diagnosed glioma (dated by TCRdb to 2020 to 2023). The label giving this sample's time point can be read as: week 35, safety follow-up. Each vaccine dose, consisting of 300 ug of a 20-mer mutant IDH1 peptide in Montanide, was administered subcutaneously with topical imiquimod. No antigens are known for them. Libraries were prepared through the immunoSEQ multiplex PCR assay. The table was pulled from immuneACCESS by TCRdb, which kept in-frame rearrangements only. Such tables lose some clones; where checked, under half of the loss comes from unresolved V genes, and the rest has no known cause. The sample table records over 40,000 clones; 81% of these occur just once. The ten largest account for about 4.5% of the sample. Sequencing used PBMCs, obtained from a glioma patient whose treatment included an IDH1 peptide vaccine. These receptor sequences come from a woman aged 40-49 years with glioma. Some clones in this sample may be carry-over from other donors' samples.

The CDR3 loop is CASSLARTDTQYF. DNA of the CDR3: TGTGCCAGCAGCTTAGCGCGGACAGATACGCAGTATTTT. The rearrangement uses TRBV7-2 and TRBJ2-3; unclear D gene. The CDR3 totals 13 residues. Trimming stripped 0 bases from V and 3 bases from J, with 4 bases between. Per the germline V gene, CDR1 is SGHTA and CDR2 is FQGNSA. The full variable domain, completed using reference TRBV7-2 and TRBJ2-3, is GAGVSQSPSNKVTEKGKDVELRCDPISGHTALYWYRQSLGQGLEFLIYFQGNSAPDKSGLPSDRFSAERTGGSVSTLTIQRTQQEDSAVYLCASSLARTDTQYFGPGTRLTVL.

The genes are TRBV4-3 and TRBJ2-3; no clear D. Germline V gene lookup returns CDR1 LGHNA and CDR2 YSLEER. The CDR3 is made up of 15 amino acids. V was cut by 0 bases and J by 3 bases, with 10 bases left in between. The chain's CDR3 is CASSQESQKTDTQYF. The CDR3 nucleotides are TGCGCCAGCAGCCAAGAGAGTCAGAAGACAGATACGCAGTATTTT.

In its sample, this clone was seen a few times. This chain joins TRBV7-9 and TRBJ1-2; perhaps TRBD1 as D (5 bases). V gave up 1 base and J gave up 4 bases, with 22 bases separating them. The germline gives CDR1 SEHNR, CDR2 FQNEAQ (reference sequence). The CDR3 runs 18 residues. The CDR3 here is CASSLGPGGGTFPYGYTF. The CDR3 DNA reads TGTGCCAGCAGCTTAGGGCCCGGGGGGGGGACTTTCCCCTATGGCTACACCTTC. Looking up the rest from reference TRBV7-9 and TRBJ1-2 gives the full variable domain: DTGVSQNPRHKITKRGQNVTFRCDPISEHNRLYWYRQTLGQGPEFLTYFQNEAQLEKSRLLSDRFSAERPKGSFSTLEIQRTEQGDSAMYLCASSLGPGGGTFPYGYTFGSGTRLTVV.

The chain couples TRBV15 to TRBJ1-5; TRBD1 might be the D (5 bases). Trimming removed 5 bases at V and 3 bases at J, with 14 bases between. Germline CDR1 is LNHNV and CDR2 is YYDKDF (reference sequence). The CDR3 sequence is 15 residues long. The DNA of the CDR3 is TGTGCCACCAGCCCCGGTCGGGGCTACAATCAGCCCCAGCATTTT. Its protein is CATSPGRGYNQPQHF.

The chain is built from TRBV5-1 and TRBJ1-4; TRBD1 aligns across 11 bases. With 3 bases clipped from V and 4 bases from J, the junction kept 5 bases outside the gene matches. Germline-derived CDR1 and CDR2 are SGHRS and YFSETQ. This CDR3 contains 16 residues. This chain's CDR3 is CASSSGTGGGNEKLFF. The CDR3 bases are TGCGCCAGCAGCTCTGGGACAGGGGGAGGTAATGAAAAACTGTTTTTT.

V and J are TRBV28 and TRBJ2-1, with a possible D match to TRBD2 (5 bases). Trimming left V 4 bases short and J 5 bases short, with 15 bases between. Per germline, CDR1 MDHEN and CDR2 SYDVKM. The CDR3 has 15 amino acids. In nucleotides, the CDR3 is TGTGCCAGCAGTTATAGAGGGTCGGAAAACAATGAGCAGTTCTTC. This gives the protein CASSYRGSENNEQFF.

Written as DNA, the CDR3 is TGTGCCAGCAGCTTGACAGGGAAACCCTACGAGCAGTACTTC. Protein product: CASSLTGKPYEQYF. V usage is TRBV7-6 and J usage is TRBJ2-7, with 7 bases identical to TRBD1. V trimming: 3 bases; J trimming: 2 bases; junction bases outside the gene matches: 4. From germline, CDR1 is SGHVS and CDR2 FNYEAQ. The CDR3 totals 14 residues.

The chain links TRBV1 to TRBJ2-3; the table's D gene call, TRBD2, was not cross checked with the DNA. TRBV1 is annotated as a pseudogene. The CDR3 runs 16 residues. The CDR3 spells CTSSLPLLAGGDTQYF. The CDR3 DNA follows: TGCACCAGCAGCCTCCCTTTACTAGCGGGAGGAGATACGCAGTATTTT.

The gene calls are TRBV5-8 and TRBJ2-7; D is perhaps TRBD1 (5 bases). The CDR3 runs 14 residues. Germline assignment: CDR1 SGHTS and CDR2 YDEGEE. Deletions cut 2 bases from V and 2 bases from J, with 11 bases between. This CDR3 is CASSFWQGPYEQYF. The CDR3 nucleotides are TGTGCCAGCAGCTTCTGGCAGGGCCCCTACGAGCAGTACTTC. The entire variable domain, with the rest obtained from reference TRBV5-8 and TRBJ2-7, is as follows: EAGVTQSPTHLIKTRGQQATLRCSPISGHTSVYWYQQALGLGLQFLLWYDEGEERNRGNFPPRFSGRQFPNYSSELNVNALELEDSALYLCASSFWQGPYEQYFGPGTRLTVT.

This sequence joins TRBV5-1 and TRBJ2-5, with 7 bases aligning to TRBD2. The CDR3 loop spans 16 amino acids. V lost 4 bases, J lost 9 bases, and 18 bases stayed unmatched. The germline CDR1 and CDR2 sequences are SGHRS and YFSETQ. CDR3 sequence reads: CASSVSRRSQGGAQYF. The CDR3 bases are TGCGCCAGCAGCGTAAGCAGGCGCAGCCAGGGAGGGGCCCAGTACTTC.

This chain connects TRBV29-1 to TRBJ2-1; D is possibly TRBD1 (6 bases). V lost 2 bases and J lost 0, with 8 bases in between. CDR3 length: 14 amino acids. Germline V gene data show CDR1 as SQVTM and CDR2 as ANQGSEA. The CDR3 sequence: CSVEQGRSYNEQFF. DNA of the CDR3: TGCAGCGTTGAACAGGGGCGCTCCTACAATGAGCAGTTCTTC.

The V gene is TRBV7-8, the J gene TRBJ1-5; D remains ambiguous. Germline-derived CDR1 and CDR2 are SGHVS and FQNEAQ. V was pared by 2 bases and J by 3 bases, with 2 bases between. The CDR3 has 12 amino acids. The CDR3 DNA reads TGTGCCAGCAGCTTACCCAATCAGCCCCAGCATTTT. It codes for CASSLPNQPQHF.

The chain joins TRBV5-6 to TRBJ2-2, with 7 positions matching TRBD2. V trimming: 7 bases; J trimming: 6 bases; junction bases outside the gene matches: 0. The CDR3 has 11 amino acids. Looked up from germline, CDR1 is SGHDT and CDR2 is YYEEEE. Here the CDR3 DNA reads TGTGCCAGCCGGGGGGCCGGGGAGCTGTTTTTT. Protein: CASRGAGELFF. Using reference TRBV5-6 and TRBJ2-2 for the parts outside the CDR3, the full variable domain is DAGVTQSPTHLIKTRGQQVTLRCSPKSGHDTVSWYQQALGQGPQFIFQYYEEEERQRGNFPDRFSGHQFPNYSSELNVNALLLGDSALYLCASRGAGELFFGEGSRLTVL.

The rearrangement uses TRBV5-4 and TRBJ1-4; no clear D gene. The V and J ends lost 4 bases and 7 bases respectively, with 17 bases between them. Germline-derived CDR1 and CDR2 are SGHNT and YYREEE (reference sequence). CDR3 length: 15 residues. The CDR3, as DNA: TGTGCCAGCAGCCCGCCGGGCGGGAGTCGTGAAAAACTGTTTTTT. Amino acid sequence: CASSPPGGSREKLFF.

The chain recombines TRBV21-1 with TRBJ1-2; TRBD1, the table's D call, was not compared with the DNA. TRBV21-1 is a known pseudogene. The CDR3 loop spans 13 amino acids. The CDR3 protein is CASSKGWPYGYTF. In DNA, the CDR3 is TGTGCCAGCAGCAAAGGCTGGCCCTATGGCTACACCTTC.

V and J are TRBV7-9 and TRBJ1-2, with D possibly TRBD1 on 5 matching bases. Germline values: CDR1 SEHNR, CDR2 FQNEAQ (reference sequence). V dropped 4 bases and J dropped 3 bases, with 15 bases sitting between them. CDR3 length equals 15 residues. This chain's CDR3 is CASSSTGMEYYGYTF. For the CDR3, the DNA is TGTGCCAGCAGCTCCACAGGTATGGAGTACTATGGCTACACCTTC. Filled out from reference TRBV7-9 and TRBJ1-2, the complete variable domain reads DTGVSQNPRHKITKRGQNVTFRCDPISEHNRLYWYRQTLGQGPEFLTYFQNEAQLEKSRLLSDRFSAERPKGSFSTLEIQRTEQGDSAMYLCASSSTGMEYYGYTFGSGTRLTVV.

The chain carries TRBV19 and TRBJ2-1, with 13 bases fitting TRBD2. The CDR3 consists of 15 residues. V lost 6 bases, J lost 6 bases, and 5 bases stayed unmatched. Germline V gene sequence: CDR1 LNHDA, CDR2 SQIVND (reference sequence). The CDR3 sequence is CASRLLAGGVNEQFF. The CDR3 DNA sequence: TGTGCCAGTAGACTACTAGCGGGGGGGGTCAATGAGCAGTTCTTC.

The chain links TRBV4-3 to TRBJ2-7; 8 positions match TRBD2. Germline trimming cut 0 bases from V and 3 bases from J; bases unmatched to any gene: 4. Germline V gene data show CDR1 as LGHNA and CDR2 as YSLEER. The CDR3 is made up of 15 amino acids. The CDR3 region is CASSQESGGLYEQYF. The CDR3 DNA follows: TGCGCCAGCAGCCAAGAATCGGGGGGGCTCTACGAGCAGTACTTC.

This sequence joins TRBV7-3 and TRBJ2-5; 15 bases match TRBD2. J gave up 5 bases and V 4 bases, and 5 bases lay outside the gene matches. This CDR3 contains 16 residues. The germline V gene has CDR1 SGHTA and CDR2 FQGTGA. Here the CDR3 reads CASSSTGLAGGETQYF. CDR3 nucleotide sequence: TGTGCCAGCAGCTCTACGGGACTAGCGGGAGGCGAGACCCAGTACTTC.